These 17 T cell receptor beta chains were sequenced from one sample in a study of blood T cell repertoires in COVID-19. The protocol was immunoSEQ multiplex PCR, while the TCRdb copy is restricted to in-frame clones and leaves out a portion. The data show about 480,000 clones, 85% to 90% seen once. Sequencing was carried out using peripheral blood. All receptors derive from a man aged 18 to 35 with COVID-19, enrolled during active disease.

The chain recombines TRBV5-1 with TRBJ1-6; D is possibly TRBD1 (6 bases). The V and J ends lost 4 bases and 5 bases respectively, with 10 bases between them. The CDR3 is 14 amino acids. Germline CDR1 SGHRS, CDR2 YFSETQ. CDR3 bases: TGCGCCAGCAGCGGAGGACAGAATAATTCACCCCTCCACTTT. Amino acids: CASSGGQNNSPLHF.

The chain links TRBV4-1 to TRBJ1-4; unclear D gene. The CDR3 consists of 17 residues. CDR1 is MGHRA and CDR2 is YSYEKL in the germline V gene. Trimming removed 1 base from V and 8 bases from J, with 20 bases in between. Here the CDR3 reads CASSQGGGRIIYEKLFF. The CDR3 DNA reads TGCGCCAGCAGCCAAGGCGGAGGTAGAATAATATACGAAAAACTGTTTTTT.

This clone was seen just once. This chain uses TRBV27 with TRBJ1-6; possibly TRBD1 for D (5 bases). Germline V gene data show CDR1 as MNHEY and CDR2 as SMNVEV (reference sequence). V gave up 2 bases and J gave up 7 bases, with 9 bases separating them. The length of the CDR3 is 14 residues. The CDR3 protein is CASSLPGLNSPLHF. The CDR3 DNA reads TGTGCCAGCAGTTTACCAGGGCTAAATTCACCCCTCCACTTT.

The J gene is TRBJ1-6, the V gene TRBV23-1; 10 bases are a match to TRBD1. Being an ORF, TRBV23-1 has a function that is uncertain. Trimming at V came to 3 bases and at J to 6 bases, leaving 5 bases not matched to a gene. This CDR3 has 16 amino acids. CDR3 region: CASSQDRGNGNSPLHF. CDR3 bases: TGCGCCAGCAGTCAGGACAGGGGGAATGGTAATTCACCCCTCCACTTT.

J is TRBJ2-5 and V is TRBV7-9; tentative D call: TRBD2 (6 bases). Germline V lookup: CDR1 SEHNR, CDR2 FQNEAQ (reference sequence). The V and J ends lost 4 bases and 4 bases respectively, with 25 bases between them. The CDR3 loop spans 18 amino acids. The CDR3 nucleotides are TGTGCCAGCAGCTCCTCATGGGGGGTGGGAGCCGCTACAGAGACCCAGTACTTC. Its protein product is CASSSSWGVGAATETQYF.

The chain has TRBV2 and TRBJ2-2; 7 bases align to TRBD2. With V trimmed by 8 bases and J by 6 bases, 6 bases remained unmatched. The CDR3 contains 13 residues. Germline V lookup: CDR1 SNHLY, CDR2 FYNNEI. The CDR3 protein is CASGWAGAGELFF. The CDR3 region has the DNA TGTGCCAGCGGGTGGGCGGGAGCCGGGGAGCTGTTTTTT.

This clone appeared a few times. This chain connects TRBV19 to TRBJ2-7, with D unclear. This CDR3 comprises 13 residues. V lost 3 bases and J lost 4, with 10 bases in between. Germline V gene data show CDR1 as LNHDA and CDR2 as SQIVND (reference sequence). CDR3 loop: CASSIQVRYEQYF. The CDR3, as DNA: TGTGCCAGTAGTATCCAGGTTAGGTACGAGCAGTACTTC. The full variable domain, completed using reference TRBV19 and TRBJ2-7, is DGGITQSPKYLFRKEGQNVTLSCEQNLNHDAMYWYRQDPGQGLRLIYYSQIVNDFQKGDIAEGYSVSREKKESFPLTVTSAQKNPTAFYLCASSIQVRYEQYFGPGTRLTVT.

This chain links TRBV5-4 with TRBJ1-1; 9 bases are a match to TRBD1. This CDR3 contains 16 residues. Germline CDR1 is SGHNT and CDR2 is YYREEE (reference sequence). The junction had 5 bases not matched to a gene; V was cut back by 1 base and J by 1 base. In nucleotides, the CDR3 is TGTGCCAGCAGCTTGTCGGGGACAGGGTGGAACACTGAAGCTTTCTTT. Protein sequence: CASSLSGTGWNTEAFF.

This rearrangement joins TRBV13 to TRBJ1-1; TRBD1 matches 12 bases. V dropped 4 bases and J dropped 5; count of bases not matched to a gene: 14. The CDR3 has 18 amino acids. Per the germline V gene, CDR1 is PRHDT and CDR2 is FYEKMQ (reference sequence). The CDR3, as DNA: TGTGCCAGCAGCTATGGGCGGGGACAGGGGGCGAGTGGTACTGAAGCTTTCTTT. Translated: CASSYGRGQGASGTEAFF.

CDR3 protein: CASSRLAGGPTYEQYF. CDR3 DNA: TGTGCCAGCAGCCGACTAGCGGGAGGTCCTACCTACGAGCAGTACTTC. The chain joins TRBV11-1 to TRBJ2-7; 13 bases agree with TRBD2. The CDR3 is 16 amino acids. The V and J ends lost 5 bases and 2 bases, in that order; junction bases with no gene match: 6. In germline, CDR1 is SGHAT, CDR2 FQDESV (reference sequence).

The chain combines TRBV3-1 (or the pseudogene TRBV3-2) with TRBJ2-5; the D gene is possibly TRBD2 (6 bases). This CDR3 contains 14 residues. Germline CDR1 reads LGHDT; CDR2 reads YNNKEL (reference sequence). Deletions cut 4 bases from V and 4 bases from J, with 13 bases between. The chain's CDR3 is CASSPWRGSETQYF. In DNA form, the CDR3 reads TGTGCCAGCAGCCCCTGGCGGGGATCAGAGACCCAGTACTTC.

This chain uses TRBV7-9 with TRBJ2-3, with TRBD2 matching 12 bases. V dropped 4 bases and J dropped 0; count of bases not matched to a gene: 5. This CDR3 has 17 amino acids. Germline CDR1 SEHNR, CDR2 FQNEAQ (reference sequence). In DNA form, the CDR3 reads TGTGCCAGCAGCTATCGGACTAGCGGGATTAGCACAGATACGCAGTATTTT. Amino acids: CASSYRTSGISTDTQYF.

The V gene is TRBV3-1 (or the pseudogene TRBV3-2), the J gene TRBJ1-5; TRBD1 agrees at 8 bases. Trimming took 1 base from V and 1 from J; bases not matched to a gene: 6. Per the germline V gene, CDR1 is LGHDT and CDR2 is YNNKEL (reference sequence). CDR3 length equals 17 residues. The CDR3 region has the DNA TGTGCCAGCAGCCAAGGGTGGGACAGGCTGAGCAATCAGCCCCAGCATTTT. As protein: CASSQGWDRLSNQPQHF.

This clone occurred once. This chain connects TRBV5-4 to TRBJ2-1, with 12 bases identical to TRBD2. The CDR3 consists of 16 residues. J was trimmed by 5 bases and V by 4 bases; bases with no gene match: 7. Germline V CDR1 and CDR2: SGHNT, YYREEE (reference sequence). The CDR3 reads CASSPLAGGRDNEQFF. The CDR3 DNA sequence: TGTGCCAGCAGCCCTCTAGCGGGGGGGCGTGACAATGAGCAGTTCTTC.

V is TRBV27 and J is TRBJ1-1, with 7 bases lining up with TRBD1. J gave up 2 bases and V 4 bases, and 4 bases lay outside the gene matches. This CDR3 is 14 amino acids long. From germline, CDR1 is MNHEY and CDR2 SMNVEV (reference sequence). The CDR3 loop reads CASSSTGRNTEAFF. Here the CDR3 DNA reads TGTGCCAGCAGTTCGACAGGGAGAAACACTGAAGCTTTCTTT.

This clone was found a few times. The CDR3 is CASRGQGPYEQYF. Written as DNA, the CDR3 is TGTGCCAGCAGGGGACAGGGACCTTACGAGCAGTACTTC. The chain employs TRBV2 and TRBJ2-7; 9 bases are a match to TRBD1. The germline V gene has CDR1 SNHLY and CDR2 FYNNEI. After removal of 6 bases from V and 4 bases from J, the junction contained 4 bases not matched to a gene. This CDR3 has 13 amino acids.

The V gene is TRBV12-5, the J gene TRBJ2-7; D perhaps matches TRBD2 (5 bases). With 6 bases removed from V and 2 bases from J, the gap between germline ends came to 14 bases. This CDR3 contains 14 residues. Germline assignment: CDR1 LGHNT and CDR2 FRNRAP. CDR3 amino acids: CASGPTRAPYEQYF. The CDR3 DNA sequence: TGTGCTAGTGGACCAACGAGGGCGCCCTACGAGCAGTACTTC. Filled out from reference TRBV12-5 and TRBJ2-7, the complete variable domain reads DARVTQTPRHKVTEMGQEVTMRCQPILGHNTVFWYRQTMMQGLELLAYFRNRAPLDDSGMPKDRFSAEMPDATLATLKIQPSEPRDSAVYFCASGPTRAPYEQYFGPGTRLTVT.